Below, 21 T cell receptor beta chains from the same sample are listed, as sequenced in a study of blood T cell repertoires in COVID-19. TCRdb keeps only in-frame clones here, not all; method: immunoSEQ multiplex PCR. The sample includes 55,000 to 90,000 clones, around 89% of them seen just once. The sample consisted of peripheral blood. The receptors derive from a human donor in a cohort sampled during active COVID-19.

A few counts support this clone. The J gene is TRBJ2-1, the V gene TRBV4-2; D is uncertain. CDR3 size: 15 residues. From germline, CDR1 is LGHNA and CDR2 YNFKEQ. The V end was cut by 0 bases, the J end by 0 bases, with 6 bases between. The CDR3 DNA reads as TGTGCCAGCAGCCAAGACCATAGCTCCTACAATGAGCAGTTCTTC. Its protein product is CASSQDHSSYNEQFF.

The rearrangement uses TRBV27 and TRBJ2-7; tentative D call: TRBD2 (5 bases). The CDR3 is made up of 15 amino acids. V lost 6 bases and J 3 bases, leaving 18 bases between the germline ends. Looked up from germline, CDR1 is MNHEY and CDR2 is SMNVEV (reference sequence). The CDR3 loop is CASRPAGPERYEQYF. Written as DNA, the CDR3 is TGTGCCAGCAGACCGGCGGGCCCCGAACGCTACGAGCAGTACTTC.

The chain carries TRBV11-2 and TRBJ2-7; 8 bases match TRBD1. This CDR3 region has 14 residues. The germline gives CDR1 SGHAT, CDR2 FQNNGV. V lost 3 bases and J lost 5; bases outside the gene matches: 6. The chain's CDR3 is CASSFSQGGNEQYF. CDR3 sequence (DNA): TGTGCCAGCAGCTTTTCACAGGGGGGAAACGAGCAGTACTTC.

V usage is TRBV5-1 and J usage is TRBJ1-2, with TRBD1 identical over 9 bases. Germline CDR1 is SGHRS and CDR2 is YFSETQ. V lost 2 bases to trimming and J lost 6 bases; unmatched junction nucleotides: 8. This CDR3 has 15 residues. The CDR3 nucleotides read TGCGCCAGCAGCTTCTCGGGACAGGGTGTTAATGGCTACACCTTC. Encoded protein: CASSFSGQGVNGYTF.

The rearrangement joins TRBV6-6 to TRBJ1-3, with a weak D call TRBD1 (6 bases). This CDR3 comprises 17 residues. Germline lookup yields CDR1 MNHNY and CDR2 SVGAGI (reference sequence). The V end was cut by 5 bases, the J end by 0 bases, with 17 bases between. CDR3 DNA sequence: TGTGCCAGCAGTCGTTTACCGGGACAAAGCTCTGGAAACACCATATATTTT. Its translation: CASSRLPGQSSGNTIYF.

In the case of this clone: Other DNA sequences within the sample encode an identical CDR3. J is TRBJ1-2 and V is TRBV19, with 10 bases matching TRBD1. J lost 3 bases, V lost 3 bases, and 4 bases had no gene match. From germline, CDR1 is LNHDA and CDR2 SQIVND (reference sequence). This CDR3 has 15 residues. The CDR3 sequence is CASSMTGGVDYGYTF. The CDR3 nucleotides read TGTGCCAGTAGTATGACAGGGGGCGTCGACTATGGCTACACCTTC.

The rearrangement uses TRBV11-2 and TRBJ2-7; D gene uncertain. The CDR3 is 11 amino acids. The germline gives CDR1 SGHAT, CDR2 FQNNGV. Trimming removed 1 base from V and 5 bases from J, with 3 bases in between. CDR3 DNA sequence: TGTGCCAGCAGCTTAGCGGACGAGCAGTACTTC. As protein: CASSLADEQYF.

V gene TRBV10-2 combines with J gene TRBJ2-7; 10 bases agree with TRBD1. The trim removed 5 bases at V and 7 bases at J, leaving 5 bases unmatched. Germline values: CDR1 WSHSY, CDR2 SAAADI. The CDR3 runs 13 residues. The CDR3 reads CASSRQGAREQYV. CDR3 DNA: TGCGCCAGCAGTAGACAGGGGGCAAGGGAGCAGTACGTC.

The J gene is TRBJ2-3, the V gene TRBV5-1, with 7 positions matching TRBD2. CDR3 length: 17 amino acids. Losses at the gene ends were 3 bases for V and 5 bases for J; bases not matched to a gene: 15. From germline, CDR1 is SGHRS and CDR2 YFSETQ. In DNA form, the CDR3 reads TGCGCCAGCAGCTCCCTGCGGGAGATCACATCGGGAGATACGCAGTATTTT. Translating gives CASSSLREITSGDTQYF.

This chain links TRBV11-2 with TRBJ1-1; D not resolved. V was pared by 4 bases and J by 3 bases, with 15 bases between. CDR1 and CDR2 from the germline V gene are SGHAT and FQNNGV. CDR3 length: 15 amino acids. The CDR3 protein is CASSSTNWVDTEAFF. The CDR3 region has the DNA TGTGCCAGCAGCTCGACTAACTGGGTGGACACTGAAGCTTTCTTT. The whole variable domain, filled in from reference TRBV11-2 and TRBJ1-1, reads EAGVAQSPRYKIIEKRQSVAFWCNPISGHATLYWYQQILGQGPKLLIQFQNNGVVDDSQLPKDRFSAERLKGVDSTLKIQPAKLEDSAVYLCASSSTNWVDTEAFFGQGTRLTVV.

This chain links TRBV28 with TRBJ2-7, with TRBD2 matching 7 bases. The junction had 7 bases not matched to a gene; V was cut back by 5 bases and J by 0 bases. Germline loops: CDR1 MDHEN, CDR2 SYDVKM. The CDR3 is 15 amino acids. CDR3 nucleotide sequence: TGTGCCAGCAGTCCCCCGGCTAGCGGCTCCTACGAGCAGTACTTC. Its protein product is CASSPPASGSYEQYF. Based on the CDR3 plus reference TRBV28 and TRBJ2-7, the full variable domain is DVKVTQSSRYLVKRTGEKVFLECVQDMDHENMFWYRQDPGLGLRLIYFSYDVKMKEKGDIPEGYSVSREKKERFSLILESASTNQTSMYLCASSPPASGSYEQYFGPGTRLTVT.

The genes are TRBV28 and TRBJ2-1; 12 bases match TRBD2. V was clipped by 5 bases and J by 10 bases; unmatched bases: 6. This CDR3 comprises 14 residues. CDR1 and CDR2 (germline): MDHEN, SYDVKM. CDR3 residues: CASSQLAGGNEQFF. The DNA for the CDR3 is TGTGCCAGCAGTCAACTAGCGGGAGGAAACGAGCAGTTCTTC. The full variable domain, completed using reference TRBV28 and TRBJ2-1, is DVKVTQSSRYLVKRTGEKVFLECVQDMDHENMFWYRQDPGLGLRLIYFSYDVKMKEKGDIPEGYSVSREKKERFSLILESASTNQTSMYLCASSQLAGGNEQFFGPGTRLTVL.

This sequence joins TRBV27 and TRBJ1-2; TRBD1 is a possible D gene (5 bases). CDR1 and CDR2 (germline): MNHEY, SMNVEV (reference sequence). The CDR3 length is 15 residues. V dropped 2 bases and J dropped 3 bases, with 13 bases sitting between them. The CDR3 spells CASSLAGPLDYGYTF. DNA for the CDR3: TGTGCCAGCAGTTTAGCAGGGCCCTTGGACTATGGCTACACCTTC.

This clone was seen more than once but under ten times. The rearrangement links TRBV7-9 to TRBJ1-6, with D maybe TRBD1 (6 bases). Trimming pared 5 bases from V and 8 bases from J, leaving 22 bases between. This CDR3 is built from 17 residues. The germline V gene encodes CDR1 SEHNR and CDR2 FQNEAQ (reference sequence). The CDR3 protein is CASSREGGQKTDSPLHF. Here the CDR3 DNA reads TGTGCCAGCAGCCGCGAAGGAGGACAGAAAACGGATTCACCCCTCCACTTT.

V is TRBV9 and J is TRBJ1-3, with D uncertain. The germline V gene has CDR1 SGDLS and CDR2 YYNGEE. The length of the CDR3 is 12 residues. Trimming removed 7 bases from V and 4 bases from J, with 9 bases in between. This CDR3 is CASSTGGNTIYF. DNA of the CDR3: TGTGCCAGCTCCACGGGGGGAAACACCATATATTTT.

V gene TRBV7-9 combines with J gene TRBJ2-1; 11 bases fit TRBD2. The junction had 10 bases not matched to a gene; V was cut back by 5 bases and J by 7 bases. Germline V gene lookup returns CDR1 SEHNR and CDR2 FQNEAQ (reference sequence). The CDR3 is made up of 16 amino acids. The CDR3 reads CASSPDPTSGVNEQFF. DNA of the CDR3: TGTGCCAGCAGCCCCGACCCGACTAGCGGGGTGAATGAGCAGTTCTTC.

The chain recombines TRBV11-3 with TRBJ2-3; no definite D call. The CDR3 sequence is 15 residues long. V lost 0 bases to trimming and J lost 0 bases, with 7 bases between them. The germline V gene has CDR1 SGHNT and CDR2 YENEEA. The DNA for the CDR3 is TGTGCCAGCAGCTTAGAGAGATTTAGCACAGATACGCAGTATTTT. Protein sequence: CASSLERFSTDTQYF.

The chain links TRBV11-2 to TRBJ2-7; tentatively, D is TRBD2 (6 bases). V lost 1 base, J lost 2 bases, and 12 bases lay in between. Germline CDR1 and CDR2: SGHAT and FQNNGV. This CDR3 is built from 15 residues. The CDR3 DNA follows: TGTGCCAGCAGCTTAGCGGCGGGGTGGGCCTACGAGCAGTACTTC. Amino acid sequence: CASSLAAGWAYEQYF. Combining the CDR3 with reference TRBV11-2 and TRBJ2-7 gives the whole variable domain EAGVAQSPRYKIIEKRQSVAFWCNPISGHATLYWYQQILGQGPKLLIQFQNNGVVDDSQLPKDRFSAERLKGVDSTLKIQPAKLEDSAVYLCASSLAAGWAYEQYFGPGTRLTVT.

This chain uses TRBV10-2 with TRBJ2-7, with D possibly TRBD2 on 6 matching bases. Looked up from germline, CDR1 is WSHSY and CDR2 is SAAADI. Trimming removed 11 bases at V and 3 bases at J, with 17 bases between. The length of the CDR3 is 13 residues. Here the CDR3 DNA reads TGCGCCGCGGGGCTAAGTTACGACTACGAGCAGTACTTC. Translating it yields CAAGLSYDYEQYF.

The V gene is TRBV3-1 (or the pseudogene TRBV3-2), the J gene TRBJ1-3; D not certain. Trimming took 1 base from V and 7 from J, leaving 8 bases between them. In germline, CDR1 is LGHDT, CDR2 YNNKEL (reference sequence). The CDR3 sequence is 13 residues long. The CDR3 DNA sequence: TGTGCCAGCAGCCAAGGTATCCCCAACACCATATATTTT. Translation: CASSQGIPNTIYF.

The CDR3 bases are TGTGCCAGCAGTGCCCCCCCGGAGAACATTCAGTACTTC. As protein: CASSAPPENIQYF. This chain joins TRBV6-6 and TRBJ2-4, with D uncertain. The CDR3 spans 13 residues. Trimming removed 5 bases at V and 7 bases at J, with 12 bases between. Germline V CDR1 and CDR2: MNHNY, SVGAGI (reference sequence).